Below are 20 T cell receptor beta chains sequenced from a single sample in a study of human CD8 memory T cell subsets. UMI-labeled 5' RACE yielded the TCR beta libraries. TCRdb re-called the 5' RACE reads, yielding one record per CDR3 amino acid sequence without DNA. This sample lists 9,500 to 15,000 distinct CDR3 sequences; its ten largest clones have 12% to 15%. The sample comprised CD8+ T cells from PBMCs. The receptors were gathered from a human donor in good health.

The chain couples TRBV9 to TRBJ2-7; TCRdb's D call, TRBD2, is unchecked because there is no DNA. The CDR3 is made up of 14 amino acids. Germline V lookup: CDR1 SGDLS, CDR2 YYNGEE. CDR3 residues: CASSVEAGAYEQYF. Based on the CDR3 plus reference TRBV9 and TRBJ2-7, the full variable domain is DSGVTQTPKHLITATGQRVTLRCSPRSGDLSVYWYQQSLDQGLQFLIQYYNGEERAKGNILERFSAQQFPDLHSELNLSSLELGDSALYFCASSVEAGAYEQYFGPGTRLTVT.

V gene TRBV6-1 combines with J gene TRBJ2-7; TCRdb returns TRBD1, unconfirmable since there is no DNA. The CDR3 spans 17 residues. Germline CDR1 MNHNS, CDR2 SASEGT. CDR3 amino acids: CASSEARLGGATYEQYF.

The J gene is TRBJ2-5, the V gene TRBV10-3. The CDR3 loop spans 14 amino acids. The germline V gene encodes CDR1 ENHRY and CDR2 SYGVKD. CDR3 residues: CAISGKGEQETQYF.

The genes are TRBV29-1 and TRBJ1-2; the TRBD1 assignment by TCRdb is unverifiable without DNA. The CDR3 is 13 amino acids. Germline CDR1 SQVTM, CDR2 ANQGSEA. CDR3 sequence: CSVGRQDNYGYTF.

The chain combines TRBV7-2 with TRBJ2-7. The CDR3 has 14 amino acids. In germline, CDR1 is SGHTA, CDR2 FQGNSA. This chain's CDR3 is CASSWLSDSYEQYF. Supplemented by reference TRBV7-2 and TRBJ2-7, the full variable domain reads GAGVSQSPSNKVTEKGKDVELRCDPISGHTALYWYRQSLGQGLEFLIYFQGNSAPDKSGLPSDRFSAERTGGSVSTLTIQRTQQEDSAVYLCASSWLSDSYEQYFGPGTRLTVT.

This rearrangement joins TRBV19 to TRBJ2-1; TCRdb names TRBD2, which stays unverified in the absence of DNA. This CDR3 comprises 16 residues. Germline values: CDR1 LNHDA, CDR2 SQIVND (reference sequence). The CDR3 sequence is CASSIRASGTLNEQFF.

The chain combines TRBV5-1 with TRBJ2-5; with no DNA, the TCRdb D assignment of TRBD2 cannot be verified. From germline, CDR1 is SGHRS and CDR2 YFSETQ. The CDR3 contains 15 residues. The CDR3 region is CASSEWDGQQETQYF.

The chain uses TRBV5-1 and TRBJ1-1. The CDR3 is made up of 13 amino acids. From germline, CDR1 is SGHRS and CDR2 YFSETQ. This CDR3 is CASSPGLDTEAFF.

The V call is TRBV7-8, the J call TRBJ2-1; TCRdb gives TRBD2 as the D gene, but with no DNA this cannot be confirmed. This CDR3 spans 15 amino acids. Germline V CDR1 and CDR2: SGHVS, FQNEAQ. This CDR3 reads CASTPTSGSYNEQFF.

V is TRBV7-3 and J is TRBJ2-7; checking the TCRdb D call of TRBD2 is not possible without DNA. Germline CDR1 SGHTA, CDR2 FQGTGA. The CDR3 covers 13 residues. CDR3 region: CASSFSGGYEQYF. The full variable domain, rest sourced from reference TRBV7-3 and TRBJ2-7, is GAGVSQTPSNKVTEKGKYVELRCDPISGHTALYWYRQSLGQGPEFLIYFQGTGAADDSGLPNDRFFAVRPEGSVSTLKIQRTERGDSAVYLCASSFSGGYEQYFGPGTRLTVT.

The chain uses TRBV5-4 and TRBJ2-1; TCRdb reports TRBD2, a call that lacks DNA to check it against. The CDR3 runs to 17 residues. The germline CDR1 and CDR2 sequences are SGHNT and YYREEE (reference sequence). Here the CDR3 reads CASSLGRGSGRADEQFF.

The V and J genes are TRBV27 and TRBJ2-1; TCRdb's D call of TRBD1 is untestable without DNA. Germline V gene sequence: CDR1 MNHEY, CDR2 SMNVEV (reference sequence). This CDR3 is built from 15 residues. The CDR3 loop reads CASSLGGFTYNEQFF.

The chain links TRBV20-1 to TRBJ2-1; TCRdb gives TRBD2 as the D gene, but with no DNA this cannot be confirmed. Germline V gives CDR1 DFQATT, CDR2 SNEGSKA (reference sequence). This CDR3 comprises 17 residues. CDR3 loop: CSARDGGLGNSYNEQFF.

The rearrangement links TRBV24-1 to TRBJ2-3. The CDR3 loop spans 13 amino acids. Germline V gives CDR1 KGHDR, CDR2 SFDVKD. CDR3 in amino acids: CATSDGFGDTQYF.

The chain couples TRBV7-9 to TRBJ2-1; TCRdb proposes TRBD1, but this gene call is untestable without DNA. Germline V CDR1 and CDR2: SEHNR, FQNEAQ (reference sequence). This CDR3 region has 16 residues. The CDR3 is CASSPRTSSSYNEQFF.

This rearrangement joins TRBV7-8 to TRBJ1-1; TCRdb returns TRBD1, unconfirmable since there is no DNA. Germline loops: CDR1 SGHVS, CDR2 FQNEAQ. The CDR3 extends over 17 amino acids. The CDR3: CASSQGRTGGMNTEAFF.

This chain joins TRBV20-1 and TRBJ1-5; TCRdb returns TRBD1, unconfirmable since there is no DNA. Looked up from germline, CDR1 is DFQATT and CDR2 is SNEGSKA (reference sequence). This CDR3 contains 15 residues. The CDR3 is CSAPDPGQGHQPQHF.

This clonotype is called medium-sized based on its frequency. The gene calls are TRBV20-1 and TRBJ1-1; TCRdb picks TRBD1, but there is no DNA to check that call. Germline assignment: CDR1 DFQATT and CDR2 SNEGSKA (reference sequence). There are 15 residues in the CDR3. The CDR3: CSARDGRRVGTEAFF.

The rearrangement joins TRBV4-3 to TRBJ2-7; the TCRdb D gene call, TRBD2, has no DNA to confirm it. Looked up from germline, CDR1 is LGHNA and CDR2 is YSLEER. The CDR3 sequence is 15 residues long. This CDR3 is CASSQTSGGAHEQYF.

The chain links TRBV19 to TRBJ1-2; TCRdb proposes TRBD1, but this gene call is untestable without DNA. Looked up from germline, CDR1 is LNHDA and CDR2 is SQIVND (reference sequence). CDR3 length equals 14 residues. The CDR3 is CATSHVPMGYGYTF.